This T cell receptor (beta chain) emerged from a study of T cells in Graves' hyperthyroidism and ophthalmopathy. RNA transcripts served as the template for amplifying TCR beta CDR3 regions. The TCR CDR3 first-round RT-PCR relied on the HTBI primer set. TCRdb passed the multiplex PCR reads through MiXCR, listing each CDR3 protein once. Of roughly 520,000 distinct CDR3 sequences in the sample, roughly 24% were seen once. V lost 6 bases and J lost 5, with 17 bases in between. CDR3 length: 14 residues. CDR1 and CDR2 from the germline V gene are MDHEN and SYDVKM. Active moderate-to-severe ophthalmopathy, Clinical Activity Score at least 3, NOSPECS at least 4, under 3 months' duration. For the diagnoses, clinical symptoms, serum thyroxine and TRAb, thyroid ultrasound and orbital computed tomography were used. Around 10 ml fresh peripheral blood yielded the PBMCs.

The sample was blood. The chain couples TRBV28 to TRBJ2-7; D is unresolved. This sequence was found in a woman in her twenties or thirties with Graves' ophthalmopathy. The CDR3 spells CASRWALPSDEQYF. As DNA, the CDR3 is TGTGCCAGCAGGTGGGCCCTGCCTTCGGACGAGCAGTACTTC.